This TCR beta chain was documented in a study of T cells after posttransplantation cyclophosphamide. Produced via immunoSEQ multiplex PCR; TCRdb's table is partial and in-frame only. The data show about 10,000 clones, with none appearing a single time. Study results and caveats: Recipient CMV seropositivity and CMV reactivation strongly tracked TRB clonality. Skin or GI-infiltrating T cells shared few TRB sequences with blood.

Busulfan-fludarabine conditioning, marrow transplant, and cyclophosphamide on days +3 and +4 were administered. This clone showed up many times. The antigen is not known. This TCR came from a female patient between 35 and 55 years old who received an allogeneic stem cell transplant from a related donor, was CMV-positive, and had no GVHD. Some T cells may be supplied by the graft donor. This specimen was PBMCs, taken after allogeneic stem cell transplant with posttransplant cyclophosphamide.

The CDR3: CASSQGGADRIDSYEQYF. The DNA for the CDR3 is TGTGCCAGCAGCCAAGGAGGAGCCGACAGGATCGACTCCTACGAGCAGTACTTC. The chain employs TRBV4-2 and TRBJ2-7; the D gene is possibly TRBD1 (6 bases). V gave up 1 base and J gave up 0 bases, with 19 bases separating them. The CDR3 is made up of 18 amino acids. Germline V gene data show CDR1 as LGHNA and CDR2 as YNFKEQ.